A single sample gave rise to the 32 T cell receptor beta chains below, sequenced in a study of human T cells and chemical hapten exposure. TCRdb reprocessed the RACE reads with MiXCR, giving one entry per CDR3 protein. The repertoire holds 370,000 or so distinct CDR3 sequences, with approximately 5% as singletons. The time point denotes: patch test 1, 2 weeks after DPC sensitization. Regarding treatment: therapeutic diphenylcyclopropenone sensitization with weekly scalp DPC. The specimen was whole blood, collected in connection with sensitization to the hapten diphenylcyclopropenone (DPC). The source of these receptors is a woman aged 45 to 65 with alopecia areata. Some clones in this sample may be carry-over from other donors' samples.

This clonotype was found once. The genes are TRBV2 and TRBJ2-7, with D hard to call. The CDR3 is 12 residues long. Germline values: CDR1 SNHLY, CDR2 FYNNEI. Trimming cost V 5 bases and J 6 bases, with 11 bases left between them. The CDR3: CASSQTPLEQYF. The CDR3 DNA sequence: TGTGCCAGCAGTCAGACACCTCTCGAGCAGTACTTC. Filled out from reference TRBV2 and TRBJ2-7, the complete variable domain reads EPEVTQTPSHQVTQMGQEVILRCVPISNHLYFYWYRQILGQKVEFLVSFYNNEISEKSEIFDDQFSVERPDGSNFTLKIRSTKLEDSAMYFCASSQTPLEQYFGPGTRLTVT.

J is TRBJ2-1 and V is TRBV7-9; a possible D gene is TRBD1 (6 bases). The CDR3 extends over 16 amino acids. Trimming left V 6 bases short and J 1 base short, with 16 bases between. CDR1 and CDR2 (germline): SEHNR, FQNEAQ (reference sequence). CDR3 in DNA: TGTGCCAGCAGAGGCCCCGGGACACCTTCCTACAATGAGCAGTTCTTC. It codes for CASRGPGTPSYNEQFF. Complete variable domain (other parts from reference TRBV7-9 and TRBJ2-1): DTGVSQNPRHKITKRGQNVTFRCDPISEHNRLYWYRQTLGQGPEFLTYFQNEAQLEKSRLLSDRFSAERPKGSFSTLEIQRTEQGDSAMYLCASRGPGTPSYNEQFFGPGTRLTVL.

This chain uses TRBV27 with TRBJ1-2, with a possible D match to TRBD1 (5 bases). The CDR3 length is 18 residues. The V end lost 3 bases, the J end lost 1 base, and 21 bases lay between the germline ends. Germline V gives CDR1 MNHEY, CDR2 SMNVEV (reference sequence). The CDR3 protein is CASSLLPGRGTLNYGYTF. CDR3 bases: TGTGCCAGCAGTTTGTTGCCGGGAAGGGGCACTCTTAACTATGGCTACACCTTC.

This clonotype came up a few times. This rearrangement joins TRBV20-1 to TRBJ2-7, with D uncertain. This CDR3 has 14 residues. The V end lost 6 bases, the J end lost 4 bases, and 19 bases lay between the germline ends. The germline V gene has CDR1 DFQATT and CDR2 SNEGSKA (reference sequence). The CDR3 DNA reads TGCAGTGCCCCTTCTACTGGGCACTTGTACGAGCAGTACTTC. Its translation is CSAPSTGHLYEQYF.

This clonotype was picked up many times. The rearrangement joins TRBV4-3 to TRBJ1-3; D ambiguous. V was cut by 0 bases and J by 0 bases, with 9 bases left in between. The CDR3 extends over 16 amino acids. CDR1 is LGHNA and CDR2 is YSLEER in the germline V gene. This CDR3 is CASSQDPADSGNTIYF. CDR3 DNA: TGCGCCAGCAGCCAAGATCCGGCAGACTCTGGAAACACCATATATTTT.

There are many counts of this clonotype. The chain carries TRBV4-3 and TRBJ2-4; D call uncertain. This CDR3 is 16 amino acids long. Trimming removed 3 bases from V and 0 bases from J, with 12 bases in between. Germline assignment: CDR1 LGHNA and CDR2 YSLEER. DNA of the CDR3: TGCGCCAGCAGCCACGTAACAGACCTAGCCAAAAACATTCAGTACTTC. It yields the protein CASSHVTDLAKNIQYF.

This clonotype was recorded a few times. CDR3 amino acids: CASGRSGGEETQYF. The CDR3 nucleotides are TGCGCCAGCGGACGCAGCGGGGGGGAAGAGACCCAGTACTTC. The chain employs TRBV5-1 and TRBJ2-5, with 10 bases lining up with TRBD2. CDR1 and CDR2 from the germline V gene are SGHRS and YFSETQ. The V gene end was trimmed by 7 bases and the J gene end by 3 bases; junction bases not matched to a gene: 6. This CDR3 is built from 14 residues.

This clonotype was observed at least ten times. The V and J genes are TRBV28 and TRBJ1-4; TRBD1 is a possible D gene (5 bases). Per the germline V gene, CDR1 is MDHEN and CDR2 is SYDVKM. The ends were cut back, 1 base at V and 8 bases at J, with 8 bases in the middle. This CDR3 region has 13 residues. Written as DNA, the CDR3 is TGTGCCAGCAGTTTATTTGGGGGAGAAAAACTGTTTTTT. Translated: CASSLFGGEKLFF.

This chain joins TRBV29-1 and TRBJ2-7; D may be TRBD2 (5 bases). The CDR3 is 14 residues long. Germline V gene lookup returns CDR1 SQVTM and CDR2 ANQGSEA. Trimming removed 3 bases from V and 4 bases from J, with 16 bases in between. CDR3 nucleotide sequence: TGCAGCGTTGAGCAGCCGGGAAGTTTGTACGAGCAGTACTTC. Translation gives CSVEQPGSLYEQYF.

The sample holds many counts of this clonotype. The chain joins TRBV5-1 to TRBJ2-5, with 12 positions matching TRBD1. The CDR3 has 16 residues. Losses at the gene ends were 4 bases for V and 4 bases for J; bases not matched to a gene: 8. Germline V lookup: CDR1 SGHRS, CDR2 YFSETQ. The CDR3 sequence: CASSIGTGGARETQYF. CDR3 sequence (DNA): TGCGCCAGCAGCATCGGGACAGGGGGCGCGAGAGAGACCCAGTACTTC.

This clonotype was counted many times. The CDR3 protein is CSAKRKTQYF. The CDR3 DNA follows: TGCAGTGCTAAAAGGAAGACCCAGTACTTC. V usage is TRBV20-1 and J usage is TRBJ2-5; D remains unclear. This CDR3 spans 10 amino acids. CDR1 is DFQATT and CDR2 is SNEGSKA in the germline V gene (reference sequence). Deletions cut 4 bases from V and 6 bases from J, with 6 bases between.

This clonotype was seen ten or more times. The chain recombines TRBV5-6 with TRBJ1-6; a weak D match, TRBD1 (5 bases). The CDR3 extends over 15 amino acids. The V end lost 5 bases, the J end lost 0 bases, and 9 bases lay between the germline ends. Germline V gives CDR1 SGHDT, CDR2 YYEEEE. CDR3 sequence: CASRWGSSYNSPLHF. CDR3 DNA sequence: TGTGCCAGCAGGTGGGGGAGCTCCTATAATTCACCCCTCCACTTT.

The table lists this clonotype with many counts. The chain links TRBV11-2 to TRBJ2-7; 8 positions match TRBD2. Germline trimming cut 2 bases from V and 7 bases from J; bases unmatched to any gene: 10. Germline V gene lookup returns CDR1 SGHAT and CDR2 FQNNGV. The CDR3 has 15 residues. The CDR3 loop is CASSLPGRAQREQYF. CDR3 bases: TGTGCCAGCAGCTTACCCGGGAGGGCCCAAAGGGAGCAGTACTTC.

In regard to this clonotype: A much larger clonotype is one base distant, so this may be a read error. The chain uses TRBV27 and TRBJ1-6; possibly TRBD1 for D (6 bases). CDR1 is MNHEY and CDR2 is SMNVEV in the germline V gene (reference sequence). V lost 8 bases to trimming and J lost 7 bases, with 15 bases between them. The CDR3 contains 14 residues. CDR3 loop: CASAGRGGNSPLHF. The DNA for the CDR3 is TGTGCCAGCGCTGGCAGGGGAGGAAATTCACCCCTCCACTTT.

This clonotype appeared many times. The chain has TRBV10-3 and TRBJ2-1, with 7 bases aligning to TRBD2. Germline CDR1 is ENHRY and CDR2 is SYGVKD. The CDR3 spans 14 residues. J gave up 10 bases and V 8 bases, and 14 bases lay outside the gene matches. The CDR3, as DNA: TGTGCCATCCGACGGGGAGGGCCGTTTCGCGAGCAGTTCTTC. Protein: CAIRRGGPFREQFF.

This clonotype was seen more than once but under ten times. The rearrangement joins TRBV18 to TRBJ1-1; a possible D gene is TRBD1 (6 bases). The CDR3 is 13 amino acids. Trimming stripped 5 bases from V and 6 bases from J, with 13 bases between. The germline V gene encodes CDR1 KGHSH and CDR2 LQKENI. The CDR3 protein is CASSDRQDAEAFF. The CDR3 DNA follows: TGTGCCAGCTCAGACCGACAGGACGCTGAAGCTTTCTTT.

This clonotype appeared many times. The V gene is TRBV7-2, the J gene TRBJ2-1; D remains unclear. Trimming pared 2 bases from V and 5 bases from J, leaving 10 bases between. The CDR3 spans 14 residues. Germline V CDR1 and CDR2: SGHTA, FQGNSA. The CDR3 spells CASSLQRDNNEQFF. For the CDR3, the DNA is TGTGCCAGCAGCTTACAAAGAGACAACAATGAGCAGTTCTTC.

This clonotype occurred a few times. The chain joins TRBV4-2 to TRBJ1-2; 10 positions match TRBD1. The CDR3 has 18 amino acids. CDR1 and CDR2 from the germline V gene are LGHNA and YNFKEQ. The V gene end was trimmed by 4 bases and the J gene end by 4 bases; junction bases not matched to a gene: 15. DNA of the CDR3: TGTGCCAGCAGCCTTACCGGGACAGGGGCCACCCCTAGCTATGGCTACACCTTC. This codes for CASSLTGTGATPSYGYTF.

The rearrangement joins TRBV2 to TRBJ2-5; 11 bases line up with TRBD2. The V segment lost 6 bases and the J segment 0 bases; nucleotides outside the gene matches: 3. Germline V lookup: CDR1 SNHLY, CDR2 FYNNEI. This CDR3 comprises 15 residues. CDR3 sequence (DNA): TGTGCCAGCAGCGCGGGACTAGCGGACCAAGAGACCCAGTACTTC. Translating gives CASSAGLADQETQYF.

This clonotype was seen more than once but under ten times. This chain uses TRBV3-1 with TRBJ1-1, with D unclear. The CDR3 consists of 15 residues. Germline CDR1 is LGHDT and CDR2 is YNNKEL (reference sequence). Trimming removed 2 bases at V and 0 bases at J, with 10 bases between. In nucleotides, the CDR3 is TGTGCCAGCAGCCAAAGTACTCGGATGAACACTGAAGCTTTCTTT. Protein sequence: CASSQSTRMNTEAFF.

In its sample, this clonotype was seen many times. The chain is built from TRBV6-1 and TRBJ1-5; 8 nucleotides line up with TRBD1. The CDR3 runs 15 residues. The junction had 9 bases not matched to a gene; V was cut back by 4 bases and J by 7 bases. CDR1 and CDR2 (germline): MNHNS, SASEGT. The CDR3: CASSATDRGQQPQHF. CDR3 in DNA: TGTGCCAGCAGTGCAACTGACAGGGGACAACAGCCCCAGCATTTT.

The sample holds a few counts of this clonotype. The CDR3 DNA reads TGTGCCAGCAGCCCTACCTCCTGGGCGTCCCGTCACAAGGACACCTTC. Its translation is CASSPTSWASRHKDTF. The chain joins TRBV7-8 to TRBJ1-2; D is uncertain. Germline V lookup: CDR1 SGHVS, CDR2 FQNEAQ. The CDR3 consists of 16 residues. The V and J ends lost 5 bases and 12 bases respectively, with 28 bases between them.

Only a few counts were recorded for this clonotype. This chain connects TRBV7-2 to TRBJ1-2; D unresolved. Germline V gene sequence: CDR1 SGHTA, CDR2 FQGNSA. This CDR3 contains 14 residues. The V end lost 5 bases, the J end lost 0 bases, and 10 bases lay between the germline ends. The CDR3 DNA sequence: TGTGCCAGCAGCAGAGACGGAGCTAACTATGGCTACACCTTC. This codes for CASSRDGANYGYTF.

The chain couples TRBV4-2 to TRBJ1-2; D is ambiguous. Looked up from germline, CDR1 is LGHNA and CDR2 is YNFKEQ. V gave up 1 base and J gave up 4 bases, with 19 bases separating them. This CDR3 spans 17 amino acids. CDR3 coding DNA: TGTGCCAGCAGCCAAGGGGGAACAAACTCCACTCGCTATGGCTACACCTTC. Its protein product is CASSQGGTNSTRYGYTF.

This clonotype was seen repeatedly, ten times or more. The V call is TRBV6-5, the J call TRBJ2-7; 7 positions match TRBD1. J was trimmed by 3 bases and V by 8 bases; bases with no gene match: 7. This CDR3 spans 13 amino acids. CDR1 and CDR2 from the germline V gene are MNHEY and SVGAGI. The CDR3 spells CASSTGKGYEQYF. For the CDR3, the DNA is TGTGCCAGCTCGACAGGGAAGGGCTACGAGCAGTACTTC.

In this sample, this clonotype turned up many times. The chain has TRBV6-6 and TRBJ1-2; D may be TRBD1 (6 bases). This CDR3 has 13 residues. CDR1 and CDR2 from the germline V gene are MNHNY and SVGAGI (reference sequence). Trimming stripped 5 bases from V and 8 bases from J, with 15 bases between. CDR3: CASSPFRTDGYTF. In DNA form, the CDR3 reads TGTGCCAGCAGTCCGTTCCGGACAGACGGCTACACCTTC.

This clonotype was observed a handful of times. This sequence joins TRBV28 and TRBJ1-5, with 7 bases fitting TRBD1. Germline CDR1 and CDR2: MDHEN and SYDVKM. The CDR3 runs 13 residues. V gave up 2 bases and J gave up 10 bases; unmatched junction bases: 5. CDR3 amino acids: CASSLVSGGPQHF. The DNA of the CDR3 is TGTGCCAGCAGTTTAGTCTCAGGGGGTCCCCAGCATTTT. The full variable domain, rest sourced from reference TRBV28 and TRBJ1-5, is DVKVTQSSRYLVKRTGEKVFLECVQDMDHENMFWYRQDPGLGLRLIYFSYDVKMKEKGDIPEGYSVSREKKERFSLILESASTNQTSMYLCASSLVSGGPQHFGDGTRLSIL.

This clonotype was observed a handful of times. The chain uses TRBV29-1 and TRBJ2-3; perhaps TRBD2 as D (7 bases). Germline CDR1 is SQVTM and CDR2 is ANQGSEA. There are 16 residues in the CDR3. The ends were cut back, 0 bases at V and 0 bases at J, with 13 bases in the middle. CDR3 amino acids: CSVEDSEGGSTDTQYF. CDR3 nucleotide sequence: TGCAGCGTTGAAGATTCTGAGGGGGGGAGCACAGATACGCAGTATTTT.

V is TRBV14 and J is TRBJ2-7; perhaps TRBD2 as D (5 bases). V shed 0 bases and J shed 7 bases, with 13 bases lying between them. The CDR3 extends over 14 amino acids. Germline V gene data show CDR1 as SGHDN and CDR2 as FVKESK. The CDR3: CASSQESRAAEQYF. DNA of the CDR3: TGTGCCAGCAGCCAAGAGTCGAGGGCGGCTGAGCAGTACTTC.

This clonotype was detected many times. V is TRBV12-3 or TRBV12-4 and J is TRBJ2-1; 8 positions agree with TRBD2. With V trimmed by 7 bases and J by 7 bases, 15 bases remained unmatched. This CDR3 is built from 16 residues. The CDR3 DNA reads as TGTGCCAGCACCCCCCAAAGTAGCGGGGTTGGGAATGAGCAGTTCTTC. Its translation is CASTPQSSGVGNEQFF.

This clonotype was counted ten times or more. CDR3 sequence (DNA): TGTGCCAGCAGCAAAGGGATGGACGGGACTAGCGGGACAGGAGAGACCCAGTACTTC. It codes for CASSKGMDGTSGTGETQYF. This chain links TRBV21-1 with TRBJ2-5; TRBD2 is the table's D call, not checked against the DNA. TRBV21-1 is a known pseudogene. The CDR3 runs 19 residues.

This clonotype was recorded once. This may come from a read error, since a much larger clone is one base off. The CDR3 reads CAISEDSQETRYF. DNA of the CDR3: TGTGCCATCAGTGAGGACAGTCAAGAGACCCGGTACTTC. The V and J genes are TRBV10-3 and TRBJ2-5; tentative D call: TRBD1 (5 bases). The CDR3 covers 13 residues. Looked up from germline, CDR1 is ENHRY and CDR2 is SYGVKD.